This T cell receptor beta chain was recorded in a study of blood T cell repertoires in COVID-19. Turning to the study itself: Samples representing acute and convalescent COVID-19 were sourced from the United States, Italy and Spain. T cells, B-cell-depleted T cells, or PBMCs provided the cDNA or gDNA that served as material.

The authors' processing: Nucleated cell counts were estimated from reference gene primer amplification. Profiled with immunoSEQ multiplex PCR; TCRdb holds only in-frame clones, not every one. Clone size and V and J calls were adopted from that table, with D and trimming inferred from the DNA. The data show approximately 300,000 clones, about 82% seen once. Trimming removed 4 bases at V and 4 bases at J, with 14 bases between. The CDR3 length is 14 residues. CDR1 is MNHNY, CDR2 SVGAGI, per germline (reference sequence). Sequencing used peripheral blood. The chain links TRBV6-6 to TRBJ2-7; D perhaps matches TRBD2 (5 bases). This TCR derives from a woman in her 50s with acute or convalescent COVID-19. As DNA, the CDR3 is TGTGCCAGCAGTTGGGATAGCGCCTCTTACGAGCAGTACTTC. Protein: CASSWDSASYEQYF.